A selection of T cell receptor beta chains follows, all from one sample in a study of cytomegalovirus exposure and HLA in healthy donors. Clones were read by immunoSEQ multiplex PCR, and TCRdb kept only the in-frame ones, dropping some. The sample yields about 110,000 clones, around 66% seen once. Material for sequencing was PBMCs. These receptors were collected from a man between 18 and 35 years old in good health and CMV-seropositive. Both conserved end residues are part of each CDR3.

CDR3 protein: CASSPGTGVELSYGYTF
V gene: TRBV28
J gene: TRBJ1-2

CDR3 protein: CASSLLGRNSPLHF
V gene: TRBV7-2
J gene: TRBJ1-6

CDR3 protein: CAWSGGIYNEQFF
V gene: TRBV30
J gene: TRBJ2-1

CDR3 protein: CASSLVSKPQETQYF
V gene: TRBV5-6
J gene: TRBJ2-5

CDR3 protein: CASSLGRGEQYF
V gene: TRBV5-1
J gene: TRBJ2-7

CDR3 protein: CATEEYSNQPQHF
V gene: TRBV6-1
J gene: TRBJ1-5

CDR3 protein: CASSAHYTGELFF
V gene: TRBV6-1
J gene: TRBJ2-2

CDR3 protein: CASSAGQATTNEKLFF
V gene: TRBV5-8
J gene: TRBJ1-4

CDR3 protein: CASSVVRQGNYEQYF
V gene: TRBV6-1
J gene: NA

CDR3 protein: CASIPRTDSTNEKLFF
V gene: TRBV27
J gene: TRBJ1-4

CDR3 protein: CASSFLFNPAISMNTEAFF
V gene: TRBV7-9
J gene: TRBJ1-1

CDR3 protein: CASSLQAGYSYEQYF
V gene: TRBV7-9
J gene: TRBJ2-7

CDR3 protein: CASSYSRGYYEQYF
V gene: TRBV6-5
J gene: TRBJ2-7

CDR3 protein: CASSPGLAGVNTGELFF
V gene: TRBV11-1
J gene: TRBJ2-2

CDR3 protein: CASSDYPGQSSTDTQYF
V gene: TRBV6-1
J gene: TRBJ2-3

CDR3 protein: CASSQDGGSTYEQYF
V gene: TRBV4-1
J gene: TRBJ2-7

CDR3 protein: CASSQDPQADNEQFF
V gene: TRBV4-1
J gene: TRBJ2-1

CDR3 protein: CASSSVGGRLGSPLHF
V gene: TRBV6-5
J gene: TRBJ1-6

CDR3 protein: CASDQGAGEQYF
V gene: TRBV2
J gene: TRBJ2-7

CDR3 protein: CASTRGLAENTGELFF
V gene: TRBV5-6
J gene: TRBJ2-2

CDR3 protein: CASSPQGGNTGELFF
V gene: TRBV27
J gene: TRBJ2-2

CDR3 protein: CSVHPDGTGVWDEQFF
V gene: TRBV29-1
J gene: TRBJ2-1

CDR3 protein: CAWRGGRAGELFF
V gene: TRBV30
J gene: TRBJ2-2

CDR3 protein: CASRDGHPYSNQPQHF
V gene: TRBV5-4
J gene: TRBJ1-5

CDR3 protein: CASSLASSRDTQYF
V gene: TRBV5-1
J gene: TRBJ2-3

CDR3 protein: CASTKTGTNTEAFF
V gene: TRBV5-6
J gene: TRBJ1-1

CDR3 protein: CASSESDRDTDTQYF
V gene: TRBV10-1
J gene: TRBJ2-3

CDR3 protein: CASSLGTGTTNYGYTF
V gene: TRBV7-6
J gene: TRBJ1-2

CDR3 protein: CASSQDWSSGANVLTF
V gene: TRBV4-2
J gene: TRBJ2-6

CDR3 protein: CSSSLPATVGTGELFF
V gene: TRBV7-9
J gene: TRBJ2-2

CDR3 protein: CATSRDRGVGGQPQHF
V gene: TRBV15
J gene: TRBJ1-5

CDR3 protein: CASSIPGQGTDTQYF
V gene: TRBV19
J gene: TRBJ2-3

CDR3 protein: CASSLDNNEQFF
V gene: TRBV7-2
J gene: TRBJ2-1

CDR3 protein: CASSGHLNTEAFF
V gene: TRBV10-1
J gene: TRBJ1-1

CDR3 protein: CASSKYPGQGSSYEQYF
V gene: TRBV21-1
J gene: TRBJ2-7

CDR3 protein: CASSADRRSYTF
V gene: TRBV6-4
J gene: TRBJ1-2

CDR3 protein: CASNLHRGGQGGYEQYF
V gene: TRBV28
J gene: TRBJ2-7

CDR3 protein: CASSRPHTGGLTDTQYF
V gene: TRBV18
J gene: TRBJ2-3

CDR3 protein: CASSREASISGELFF
V gene: TRBV6-4
J gene: TRBJ2-2